Listed below are T cell receptor beta chains from one sample, sequenced in a study of blood T cell repertoires in COVID-19. TCRdb keeps only in-frame clones here, not all; method: immunoSEQ multiplex PCR. Of fewer than 250,000 clones in the sample, around four fifths were seen once. What was sequenced was peripheral blood. The receptor set was obtained from a woman aged 40 to 49 with active or convalescent COVID-19. The CDR3 runs from the conserved cysteine through the conserved F or W. D genes are given only for firm matches. Some rows mark clone size as missing; the rest say once, few, many or name a class of expanded clone.

D: NA; V: TRBV4-2; size: NA; J: TRBJ1-2; CDR3: CASSPTISVNYGYTF; DNA: TGTGCCAGCAGCCCCACTATTTCTGTAAACTATGGCTACACCTTC
D: TRBD2; V: TRBV7-3; size: NA; J: TRBJ2-3; CDR3: CASSRGLAGNTDTQYF; DNA: TGTGCCAGCAGCCGCGGACTAGCGGGGAACACAGATACGCAGTATTTT
D: TRBD1; V: TRBV7-2; size: NA; J: TRBJ2-1; CDR3: CASSQRPGQAYNEQFF; DNA: TGTGCCAGCAGCCAACGACCGGGACAGGCCTACAATGAGCAGTTCTTC
D: NA; V: TRBV18; size: NA; J: TRBJ2-7; CDR3: CASSPWVSETSYEQYF; DNA: TGTGCCAGCTCACCCTGGGTTAGCGAGACCTCCTACGAGCAGTACTTC
D: TRBD1; V: TRBV5-1; size: NA; J: TRBJ1-4; CDR3: CASSPRGDRGDEKLFF; DNA: TGCGCCAGCAGCCCGCGGGGTGACAGGGGTGATGAAAAACTGTTTTTT
D: TRBD1; V: TRBV30; size: NA; J: TRBJ1-4; CDR3: CAWSWTGREEKLFF; DNA: TGTGCCTGGTCGTGGACAGGGAGAGAAGAAAAACTGTTTTTT
D: NA; V: TRBV7-3; size: few; J: TRBJ2-2; CDR3: CASSLGLSTGELFF; DNA: TGTGCCAGCAGCCTGGGACTCAGCACCGGGGAGCTGTTTTTT
D: NA; V: TRBV28; size: NA; J: TRBJ2-5; CDR3: CASSYGGGQRTQYF; DNA: TGTGCCAGCAGTTATGGGGGGGGACAACGGACCCAGTACTTC
D: TRBD1; V: TRBV6-5; size: NA; J: TRBJ2-7; CDR3: CASSRQGGEQYF; DNA: TGTGCCAGCAGTCGACAGGGGGGCGAGCAGTACTTC
D: NA; V: TRBV3-1/TRBV3-2; size: NA; J: TRBJ2-1; CDR3: CASTHSRELYSYNEQFF; DNA: TGTGCCAGCACACATTCCCGGGAGCTTTATTCCTACAATGAGCAGTTCTTC
D: TRBD1; V: TRBV24-1; size: NA; J: TRBJ2-7; CDR3: CATDGTGFPYEQYF; DNA: TGTGCCACGGACGGGACAGGGTTTCCCTACGAGCAGTACTTC
D: NA; V: TRBV7-9; size: NA; J: TRBJ2-2; CDR3: CASRRAGGRTGELFF; DNA: TGTGCCAGCAGGCGTGCCGGGGGACGTACCGGGGAGCTGTTTTTT
D: TRBD2; V: TRBV18; size: NA; J: TRBJ2-1; CDR3: CASSPAGDSYNEQFF; DNA: TGTGCCAGCTCACCAGCGGGAGATTCCTACAATGAGCAGTTCTTC
D: NA; V: TRBV7-2; size: NA; J: TRBJ2-7; CDR3: CASSLGTESYEQYF; DNA: TGTGCCAGCAGCTTAGGTACAGAAAGCTACGAGCAGTACTTC
D: NA; V: TRBV3-1/TRBV3-2; size: NA; J: TRBJ2-2; CDR3: CASSRAAGELFF; DNA: TGTGCCAGCAGCCGGGCCGCTGGGGAGCTGTTTTTT
D: NA; V: TRBV15; size: NA; J: TRBJ1-6; CDR3: CATSRDLPRENSPLHF; DNA: TGTGCCACCAGCAGAGATCTCCCCAGGGAAAATTCACCCCTCCACTTT
D: NA; V: TRBV14; size: NA; J: TRBJ1-2; CDR3: CASSQKGRYGYTF; DNA: TGTGCCAGCAGCCAAAAGGGGCGCTATGGCTACACCTTC
D: TRBD1; V: TRBV7-2; size: NA; J: TRBJ1-1; CDR3: CASSFRTGSTEAFF; DNA: TGTGCCAGCAGCTTCCGGACAGGATCGACTGAAGCTTTCTTT
D: TRBD1; V: TRBV7-2; size: NA; J: TRBJ1-6; CDR3: CASNPGQGVRSYNSPLHF; DNA: TGTGCCAGCAACCCGGGACAGGGGGTCCGCTCCTATAATTCACCCCTCCACTTT
D: NA; V: TRBV19; size: few; J: TRBJ1-3; CDR3: CASSTVQGNTIYF; DNA: TGTGCCAGTAGTACCGTACAGGGAAACACCATATATTTT
D: TRBD1; V: TRBV7-2; size: once; J: TRBJ1-4; CDR3: CASSLVGTVRNEKLFF; DNA: TGTGCCAGCAGCTTGGTGGGGACAGTTCGCAATGAAAAACTGTTTTTT
D: TRBD1; V: TRBV29-1; size: NA; J: TRBJ1-2; CDR3: CSGTRDSTLLDGYTF; DNA: TGCAGCGGAACCCGGGACAGCACCCTTCTGGATGGCTACACCTTC
D: NA; V: TRBV28; size: once; J: TRBJ2-1; CDR3: CASSPAAGTAHNEQFF; DNA: TGTGCCAGCAGTCCGGCTGCGGGGACAGCGCACAATGAGCAGTTCTTC
D: NA; V: TRBV6-5; size: NA; J: TRBJ1-6; CDR3: CASSKGTRANSPLHF; DNA: TGTGCCAGCAGTAAGGGTACTAGGGCCAATTCACCCCTCCACTTT